This TCR beta chain was sequenced for a study of blood T cell repertoires in COVID-19. Here immunoSEQ multiplex PCR was the method, and the copy in TCRdb shows in-frame clones only, minus some. This sample has about 330,000 clones, with roughly 87% found just once. Germline loops: CDR1 MNHNY, CDR2 SVGAGI (reference sequence). This CDR3 region has 16 residues. V was shortened by 0 bases and J by 2 bases, with 11 bases between the two germline ends. V gene TRBV6-6 combines with J gene TRBJ1-5; D unclear. The source of this sequence is a man aged 30-40 years with COVID-19, enrolled during active disease. Sequenced material: peripheral blood. CDR3 sequence reads: CASSYSVGEGNQPQHF. Here the CDR3 DNA reads TGTGCCAGCAGTTACTCAGTTGGGGAGGGCAATCAGCCCCAGCATTTT.